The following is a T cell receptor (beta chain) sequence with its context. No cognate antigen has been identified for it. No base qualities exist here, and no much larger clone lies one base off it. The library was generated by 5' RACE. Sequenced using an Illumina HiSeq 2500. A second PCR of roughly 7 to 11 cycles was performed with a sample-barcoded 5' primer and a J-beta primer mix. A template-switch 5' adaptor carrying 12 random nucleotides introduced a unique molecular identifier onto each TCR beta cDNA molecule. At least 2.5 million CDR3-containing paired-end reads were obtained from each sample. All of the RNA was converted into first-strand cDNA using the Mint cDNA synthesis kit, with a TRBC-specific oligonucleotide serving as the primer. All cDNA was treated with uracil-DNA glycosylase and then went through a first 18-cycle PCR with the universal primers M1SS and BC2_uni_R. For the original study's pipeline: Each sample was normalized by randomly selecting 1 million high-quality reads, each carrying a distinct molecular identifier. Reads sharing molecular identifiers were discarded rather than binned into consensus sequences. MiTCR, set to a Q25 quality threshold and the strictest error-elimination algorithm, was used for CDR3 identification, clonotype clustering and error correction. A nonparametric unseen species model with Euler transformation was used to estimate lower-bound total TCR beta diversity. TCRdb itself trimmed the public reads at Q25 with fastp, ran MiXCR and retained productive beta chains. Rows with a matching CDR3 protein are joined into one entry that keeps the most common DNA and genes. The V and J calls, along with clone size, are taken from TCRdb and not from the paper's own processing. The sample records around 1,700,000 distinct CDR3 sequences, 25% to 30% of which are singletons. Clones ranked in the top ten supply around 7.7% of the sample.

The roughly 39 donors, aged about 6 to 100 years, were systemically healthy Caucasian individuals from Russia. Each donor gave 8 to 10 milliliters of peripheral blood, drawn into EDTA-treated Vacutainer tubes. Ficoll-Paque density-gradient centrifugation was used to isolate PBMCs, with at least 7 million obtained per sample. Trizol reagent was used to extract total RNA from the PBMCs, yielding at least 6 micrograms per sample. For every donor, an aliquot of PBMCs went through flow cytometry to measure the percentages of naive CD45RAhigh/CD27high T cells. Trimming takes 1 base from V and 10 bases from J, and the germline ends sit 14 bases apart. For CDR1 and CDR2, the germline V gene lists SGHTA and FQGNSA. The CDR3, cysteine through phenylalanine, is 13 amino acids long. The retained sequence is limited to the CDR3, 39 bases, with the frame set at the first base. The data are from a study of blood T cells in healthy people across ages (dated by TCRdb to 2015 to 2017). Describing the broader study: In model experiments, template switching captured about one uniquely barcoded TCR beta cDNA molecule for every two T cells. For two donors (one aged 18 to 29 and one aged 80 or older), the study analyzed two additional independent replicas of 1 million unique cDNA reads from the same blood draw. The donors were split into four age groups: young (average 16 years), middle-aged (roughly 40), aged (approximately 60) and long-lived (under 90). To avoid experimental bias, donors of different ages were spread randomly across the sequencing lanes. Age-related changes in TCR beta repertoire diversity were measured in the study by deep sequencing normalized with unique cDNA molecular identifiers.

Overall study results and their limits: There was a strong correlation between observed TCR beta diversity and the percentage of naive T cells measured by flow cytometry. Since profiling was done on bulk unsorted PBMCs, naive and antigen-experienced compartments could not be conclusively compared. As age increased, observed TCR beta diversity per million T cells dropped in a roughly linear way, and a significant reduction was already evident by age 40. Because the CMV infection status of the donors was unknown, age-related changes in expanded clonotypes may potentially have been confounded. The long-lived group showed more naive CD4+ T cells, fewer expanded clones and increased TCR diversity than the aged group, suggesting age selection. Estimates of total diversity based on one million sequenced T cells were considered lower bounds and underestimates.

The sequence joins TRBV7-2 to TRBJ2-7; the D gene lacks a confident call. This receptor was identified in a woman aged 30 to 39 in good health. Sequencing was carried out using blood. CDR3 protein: CASSLDWTDKQYF. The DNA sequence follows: TGTGCCAGCAGCTTAGACTGGACCGACAAACAGTACTTC.